Shown below are 3 T cell receptor beta chains from a single sample sequenced in a study of T cell clonality in common variable immunodeficiency (dated by TCRdb to the mid-2010s). Study-level results and caveats: CVID TCRbeta sequences were reported to have fewer deletions and N-nucleotide insertions and to lack highly modified clones with 13 or more V deletions.

Libraries were constructed by the immunoSEQ multiplex PCR assay. TCRdb took over this immuneACCESS table, retaining in-frame rearrangements with V and J assigned. Such tables are incomplete; in checked studies, under half of the missing clones stem from an unresolved V gene, and the remainder is unexplained. The sample has roughly 39,000 clones on record, with no singletons. The ten largest clones add up to 6% of the sample. The antigens these receptors bind are not known. The specimen sequenced was peripheral blood mononuclear cells. The receptors originated from a human donor with common variable immunodeficiency.

At least ten counts were recorded for this clone. Read sequence stops 3 residues before the CDR3 end, and the germline J gene provides the missing end. The V and J genes are TRBV5-1 and TRBJ2-1, with 7 bases matching TRBD2. Trimming removed 3 bases from V and 2 bases from J; junction bases left unmatched: 5. The CDR3 contains 15 residues. The germline V gene encodes CDR1 SGHRS and CDR2 YFSETQ. Partial CDR3 DNA: TGCGCCAGCAGCTCCGGGACTAACCCCTACAATGAG. The encoded protein is CASSSGTNPYNE. The full CDR3 reads CASSSGTNPYNEQFF.

This clone was counted between two and nine times. CDR3 DNA (partial): TGTGCCAGCTCACCCGCGGGACAGGGGTTCACCTACGAG. Translating gives CASSPAGQGFTYE. The whole CDR3 is CASSPAGQGFTYEQYF. The chain joins TRBV18 to TRBJ2-7; 10 nucleotides align to TRBD1. The read comes to an end 3 residues before the CDR3 does, leaving the germline J gene to fill in the end. V was clipped by 3 bases and J by 2 bases; unmatched bases: 7. The CDR3 loop spans 16 amino acids. Germline CDR1 reads KGHSH; CDR2 reads LQKENI.

A few counts support this clone. The read gets to within 3 residues of the CDR3 end, and the germline J gene fills in the rest. The genes are TRBV7-6 and TRBJ2-5, with D possibly being TRBD2 (7 bases). The CDR3 has 16 residues. The V gene lost 5 bases and the J gene lost 1 base, with 17 bases spanning the gap. The V gene's germline CDR1 is SGHVS and CDR2 FNYEAQ. The CDR3: CASSLNLGGGQETQYF. The sequenced CDR3 bases are TGTGCCAGCAGCCTAAACCTAGGGGGGGGCCAAGAGACC.